This entry is about one T cell receptor (beta chain). Mismatch with germline at one junction end may stem from a read error. Additional DNA sequences in this sample encode the identical CDR3. Germline V gene sequence: CDR1 SEHNR, CDR2 FQNEAQ (reference sequence). CDR3 length: 15 residues. The data are from a study of cytomegalovirus exposure and HLA in healthy donors. Primers for the PCR totalled 60 Vbeta and 13 Jbeta. Produced via immunoSEQ multiplex PCR; TCRdb's table is partial and in-frame only. Of roughly 200,000 clones listed, more than 65% were seen once; the top ten hold roughly 3.6%. The TCR was taken from a man aged 35-49 years in good health and CMV-seropositive. The chain joins TRBV7-9 to TRBJ2-2; D possibly corresponds to TRBD2 (5 bases). Sequenced: PBMCs. The CDR3 sequence is CASSLRDANTGELFF. As DNA, the CDR3 is TGTGCCAGCAGCTTGAGGGATGCGAACACTGGGGAGCTGTTTTTT.